Following are 9 T cell receptor beta chains from one sample sequenced in a study of early T cells in non-severe SARS-CoV-2 infection. TCRdb independently ran MiXCR on the 5' RACE reads; one entry per CDR3 protein. The repertoire holds 30,000 to 40,000 distinct CDR3 sequences, with around 7% as singletons. Sequencing used whole blood, obtained at baseline. The receptors come from an adult who was a healthcare worker with PCR-confirmed SARS-CoV-2 infection or an uninfected control (not recorded which).

In this sample, this clonotype turned up many times. The V gene is TRBV6-1, the J gene TRBJ2-7, with D perhaps TRBD1 or TRBD2 (5 bases each). Germline values: CDR1 MNHNS, CDR2 SASEGT. The CDR3 totals 14 residues. V gave up 2 bases and J gave up 5 bases, with 13 bases separating them. The CDR3 DNA reads as TGTGCCAGCAGTGAACCGGCAGGGAGCCACGAGCAGTACTTC. Translation: CASSEPAGSHEQYF.

This clonotype was recorded a few times. This chain connects TRBV6-6 to TRBJ1-6, with TRBD1 matching over 7 bases. The CDR3 is 15 residues long. Germline V CDR1 and CDR2: MNHNY, SVGAGI (reference sequence). CDR3: CATTGNDGANSPLHF. CDR3 nucleotide sequence: TGTGCAACGACAGGGAACGATGGGGCTAATTCACCCCTCCACTTT.

This clonotype was counted only a few times. The V gene is TRBV27, the J gene TRBJ2-2, with a possible D match to TRBD2 (5 bases). Germline CDR1 and CDR2: MNHEY and SMNVEV (reference sequence). V was clipped by 0 bases and J by 4 bases, with 15 bases between them. The CDR3 length is 17 residues. The CDR3 region has the DNA TGTGCCAGCAGTTTATCTCACCTAGCATCTAGCACCGGGGAGCTGTTTTTT. The encoded protein is CASSLSHLASSTGELFF.

CDR3 bases: TGCAGCGTTGAAGATCGGGGACATAACTATGGCTACACCTTC. It is translated as CSVEDRGHNYGYTF. The rearrangement joins TRBV29-1 to TRBJ1-2; TRBD1 is a possible D gene (6 bases). Germline V gene sequence: CDR1 SQVTM, CDR2 ANQGSEA. This CDR3 region has 14 residues. Trimming pared 0 bases from V and 1 base from J, leaving 9 bases between.

This clonotype occurred many times. The chain recombines TRBV11-3 with TRBJ2-5, with 7 positions matching TRBD1. The CDR3 is made up of 18 amino acids. Germline assignment: CDR1 SGHNT and CDR2 YENEEA. Trimming removed 5 bases from V and 1 base from J; junction bases left unmatched: 16. The CDR3 here is CASSRLPGTARTQETQYF. CDR3 bases: TGTGCCAGCAGCCGATTACCCGGGACAGCCAGAACCCAAGAGACCCAGTACTTC. The full variable domain, completed using reference TRBV11-3 and TRBJ2-5, is EAGVVQSPRYKIIEKKQPVAFWCNPISGHNTLYWYLQNLGQGPELLIRYENEEAVDDSQLPKDRFSAERLKGVDSTLKIQPAELGDSAVYLCASSRLPGTARTQETQYFGPGTRLLVL.

By sample fraction, this clonotype is medium-sized (0.01 to 0.1%). This rearrangement joins TRBV24-1 to TRBJ2-5; 10 bases match TRBD1. The CDR3 is 17 residues long. After removal of 3 bases from V and 1 base from J, the junction contained 7 bases not matched to a gene. The germline V gene encodes CDR1 KGHDR and CDR2 SFDVKD. The CDR3 nucleotides read TGTGCCACCAGTGATCCGTTAAGACAGGGGGCCCAAGAGACCCAGTACTTC. Protein sequence: CATSDPLRQGAQETQYF.

This clonotype was seen a few times. The V gene is TRBV5-1, the J gene TRBJ2-2; possibly TRBD2 for D (5 bases). Germline V gives CDR1 SGHRS, CDR2 YFSETQ. This CDR3 is 13 amino acids long. The ends were cut back, 3 bases at V and 6 bases at J, with 9 bases in the middle. The CDR3 loop reads CASSSAGAGELFF. DNA of the CDR3: TGCGCCAGCAGCTCCGCGGGTGCCGGGGAGCTGTTTTTT. Full variable domain (outside the CDR3, taken from reference TRBV5-1 and TRBJ2-2): KAGVTQTPRYLIKTRGQQVTLSCSPISGHRSVSWYQQTPGQGLQFLFEYFSETQRNKGNFPGRFSGRQFSNSRSEMNVSTLELGDSALYLCASSSAGAGELFFGEGSRLTVL.

This clonotype occurred many times. This chain uses TRBV5-5 with TRBJ2-1; 7 bases agree with TRBD2. CDR3 length: 15 amino acids. V gave up 1 base and J gave up 9 bases; unmatched junction bases: 10. Germline V lookup: CDR1 SGHKS, CDR2 YYEKEE (reference sequence). In DNA form, the CDR3 reads TGTGCCAGCAGCTTGAGGAGCGGGGCATCGGGTGAGCAGTTCTTC. Translated: CASSLRSGASGEQFF. The variable domain in full, with the rest retrieved from reference TRBV5-5 and TRBJ2-1, is DAGVTQSPTHLIKTRGQQVTLRCSPISGHKSVSWYQQVLGQGPQFIFQYYEKEERGRGNFPDRFSARQFPNYSSELNVNALLLGDSALYLCASSLRSGASGEQFFGPGTRLTVL.

The CDR3, as DNA: TGTGCCAGCAGTTACGGGGGCGGCCGATATTACGAGCAGTACTTC. Its translation is CASSYGGGRYYEQYF. The chain uses TRBV6-5 and TRBJ2-7, with a tentative D call TRBD1 (6 bases). Germline CDR1 MNHEY, CDR2 SVGAGI. The V end lost 2 bases, the J end lost 4 bases, and 15 bases lay between the germline ends. The CDR3 consists of 15 residues.